A selection of T cell receptor beta chains follows, all from one sample in a study of T cell repertoires in cytomegalovirus infection. TCRdb recomputed calls from the reads with MiXCR, one row per CDR3 protein. This sample has hundreds of thousands of distinct CDR3 sequences, with 22% found just once. The sequencing sample was made of CD8+ T cells from PBMCs. All receptors come from a human donor in good health (CMV status not recorded). Some clones in this sample may be carry-over from other donors' samples. Both conserved end residues are part of each CDR3. The D gene is left open where the match is weak. Clone size appears in some rows only: once, few, many, or a class for an expanded clone.

j_call	v_call	clone_size	d_call	cdr3_nt	cdr3_aa
TRBJ2-3	TRBV29-1	few	TRBD2	TGCAGCGTTGTACTAGCGGGGGGGCTTCGCACAGATACGCAGTATTTT	CSVVLAGGLRTDTQYF
TRBJ2-1	TRBV28	medium-sized	NA	TGTGCCAGCAGTTTCTATGGAGAGCAGTTCTTC	CASSFYGEQFF
TRBJ2-5	TRBV28	few	NA	TGTGCCAGCAGTTTTGGGGTCCTAGGAGAGACCCAGTACTTC	CASSFGVLGETQYF
TRBJ1-2	TRBV7-6	NA	TRBD1	TGTGCCAGCAGCCGACAGGGAGACTATGGCTACACCTTC	CASSRQGDYGYTF
TRBJ2-1	TRBV28	few	NA	TGTGCCAGCAGTTTCGCGGACAATGAGCAGTTCTTC	CASSFADNEQFF
TRBJ2-1	TRBV7-2	many	NA	TGTGCCAGCAGCTTACGAGGCGGGGTTGGCAATGAGCAGTTCTTC	CASSLRGGVGNEQFF
TRBJ2-1	TRBV5-6	few	TRBD1	TGTGCCAGCAGTCAACAGGGGGTTCCCTACAATGAGCAGTTCTTC	CASSQQGVPYNEQFF
TRBJ2-7	TRBV29-1	once	NA	TGCAGCGTTACGGACAAGGGGCTCTACGAGCAGTACTTC	CSVTDKGLYEQYF
TRBJ2-6	TRBV25-1	NA	NA	TGTGCCAGCAGTGAATTTCACTCTGGGGCCAACGTCCTGACTTTC	CASSEFHSGANVLTF
TRBJ2-2	TRBV30	few	TRBD2	TGTGCCTGGAGTGGAGAGACTAGCGGGGGTCACGGGGAGCTGTTTTTT	CAWSGETSGGHGELFF
TRBJ2-3	TRBV7-8	many	NA	TGTGCCAGCAGCTTAGGCCCGAGCACAGATACGCAGTATTTT	CASSLGPSTDTQYF
TRBJ2-1	TRBV11-3	many	TRBD2	TGTGCCAGCAGCGACCGACGGGGCGGGGGGGCTGGTGAGCAGTTCTTC	CASSDRRGGGAGEQFF
TRBJ2-1	TRBV4-1	NA	TRBD2	TGCGCCAGCAGCCAAGGACTAGCGGGGACCAATGAGCAGTTCTTC	CASSQGLAGTNEQFF
TRBJ2-7	TRBV28	many	NA	TGTGCCAGCACCCAGACATGGCGCTACGAGCAGTACTTC	CASTQTWRYEQYF
TRBJ2-5	TRBV7-9	NA	NA	TGTGCCAGCAGCTTAAATCGCCGGGACCAAGAGACCCAGTACTTC	CASSLNRRDQETQYF
TRBJ2-7	TRBV12-3/TRBV12-4	many	NA	TGTGCCAGCAGTTCCACCAGGGTTGACGAGCAGTACTTC	CASSSTRVDEQYF
TRBJ1-4	TRBV6-6	NA	NA	TGTGCCAGCAGTTACGAGACAGTGGATCATGAAAAACTGTTTTTT	CASSYETVDHEKLFF
TRBJ1-1	TRBV12-3/TRBV12-4	few	TRBD1	TGTGCCAGCACAAAGGGACAGGGATTGAACACTGAAGCTTTCTTT	CASTKGQGLNTEAFF
TRBJ2-1	TRBV5-1	NA	TRBD2	TGCGCCAGCAGCCTGAAACTAGCGGGGGATTACAATGAGCAGTTCTTC	CASSLKLAGDYNEQFF
TRBJ2-7	TRBV6-6	few	NA	TGTGCCAGCAGCGACGGACAGAGATACGAGCAGTACTTC	CASSDGQRYEQYF
TRBJ1-5	TRBV6-1	many	TRBD1	TGTGCCAGCAGAAAGACAGGGAGGAATCAGCCCCAGCATTTT	CASRKTGRNQPQHF
TRBJ1-2	TRBV13	NA	NA	TGTGCCAGCAGCTCAGAAGATGGACAGCCTTATTCTAACTATGGCTACACCTTC	CASSSEDGQPYSNYGYTF
TRBJ2-5	TRBV6-5	few	NA	TGTGCCAGCAGTACTGGGGAGGCTCAAGAGACCCAGTACTTC	CASSTGEAQETQYF
TRBJ1-5	TRBV14	NA	NA	TGTGCCAGCAGCCAAGGCCCCTCATTTAATCAGCCCCAGCATTTT	CASSQGPSFNQPQHF
TRBJ1-4	TRBV29-1	NA	TRBD1	TGCAGCGGGTGGGACAGTCGGGAAAAACTGTTTTTT	CSGWDSREKLFF
TRBJ2-7	TRBV6-8	NA	TRBD1	TGTGCCAGCAGTTACGGAGGACAGGGGGGAAACTACGAGCAGTACTTC	CASSYGGQGGNYEQYF
TRBJ2-7	TRBV4-2	few	NA	TGTGCCAGCAGCCATGGGGGGTCCTACGAGCAGTACTTC	CASSHGGSYEQYF
TRBJ1-1	TRBV15	NA	NA	TGTGCCGCCAGCAGAGATGGTTTAAACACTGAAGCTTTCTTT	CAASRDGLNTEAFF
TRBJ2-5	TRBV7-9	NA	NA	TGTGCCAGCAGCGATCTGAGGTACCAAGAGACCCAGTACTTC	CASSDLRYQETQYF
TRBJ2-2	TRBV4-1	NA	TRBD2	TGCGCCAGCAGCCAAGATGAGGGGCGGGGGGCCGGGGAGCTGTTTTTT	CASSQDEGRGAGELFF
TRBJ2-1	TRBV7-8	many	NA	TGTGCCAGCAGCCTAACAGGTTACAATGAGCAGTTCTTC	CASSLTGYNEQFF
TRBJ2-1	TRBV24-1	many	TRBD1	TGTGCCACCAGTGATTGGGGGACAGCGAACAATGAGCAGTTCTTC	CATSDWGTANNEQFF
TRBJ1-2	TRBV2	NA	NA	TGTGCCAGCATAGGAGGAGCTAACTATGGCTACACCTTC	CASIGGANYGYTF
TRBJ2-7	TRBV7-6	few	TRBD1	TGTGCCAGCAGCCTTCGGGACAGGTTCTCCTACGAGCAGTACTTC	CASSLRDRFSYEQYF
TRBJ2-7	TRBV27	few	NA	TGTGCCAGCAGTTCAGGGGAGCGCTACGAGCAGTACTTC	CASSSGERYEQYF
TRBJ1-1	TRBV7-9	many	TRBD1	TGTGCCAGCAGCTTACCCAACAGGGGGACTGAAGCTTTCTTT	CASSLPNRGTEAFF
TRBJ1-1	TRBV4-1	NA	NA	TGCGCCAGCAGCCAAGGGAGCACAATGATGAACACTGAAGCTTTCTTT	CASSQGSTMMNTEAFF
TRBJ2-1	TRBV7-2	many	TRBD2	TGTGCCAGCAGCTTAGGGGCGGGGGGGCCCCACAATGAGCAGTTCTTC	CASSLGAGGPHNEQFF
TRBJ1-2	TRBV29-1	NA	NA	TGCAGCGTTCCGGAGAACTATGGCTACACCTTC	CSVPENYGYTF
TRBJ2-1	TRBV7-9	NA	NA	TGTGCCAGCAGCTTTGGGACCCCCAGGGACAATGGGCAGTTCTTC	CASSFGTPRDNGQFF
TRBJ1-4	TRBV14	NA	TRBD1	TGTGCCAGCAGCCTAGCCTGGGACAGCAACCCTGCTACTAATGAAAAACTGTTTTTT	CASSLAWDSNPATNEKLFF
TRBJ1-1	TRBV4-2	many	NA	TGTGCCAGCAGCCAAGGGGGGGCGGACACTGAAGCTTTCTTT	CASSQGGADTEAFF
TRBJ2-1	TRBV5-1	few	NA	TGCGCCAGCCATAGCATACCTTGGGCCAATGAGCAGTTCTTC	CASHSIPWANEQFF
TRBJ2-1	TRBV6-1	medium-sized	NA	TGTGCCGCCGCGCCCAGCTCCTACAATGAGCAGTTCTTC	CAAAPSSYNEQFF
TRBJ2-3	TRBV27	NA	NA	TGTGCCAGCAGTTACGCCCCTTGGGGCACAGATACGCAGTATTTT	CASSYAPWGTDTQYF
TRBJ2-3	TRBV29-1	few	TRBD2	TGCAGCGTTGAGGGGACTAGCGGGGTTCAGGCAGATACGCAGTATTTT	CSVEGTSGVQADTQYF
TRBJ2-7	TRBV4-2	few	NA	TGTGCCAGCAGCCAAGAGCATTCCTACGAGCAGTACTTC	CASSQEHSYEQYF
TRBJ1-4	TRBV28	NA	NA	TGTGCCAGCAGTCCAATACCCGCCAGTACGGGGGAAGGAGGTGAAAAACTGTTTTTT	CASSPIPASTGEGGEKLFF
TRBJ1-2	TRBV29-1	NA	TRBD1	TGCAGCGTGGATCCGGGACAGGGCACGGGCTACACCTTC	CSVDPGQGTGYTF
TRBJ2-7	TRBV14	many	NA	TGTGCCAGCAGCCAAATGCTGGCCGGTCCCGACGGGCAGTACTTC	CASSQMLAGPDGQYF
TRBJ2-3	TRBV29-1	few	NA	TGCATAGGTGATACCACAGATACGCAGTATTTT	CIGDTTDTQYF
TRBJ2-5	TRBV7-9	NA	TRBD1	TGTGCCAGCAGCTCGGACAGGGGGCAACAGACCCAGTACTTC	CASSSDRGQQTQYF